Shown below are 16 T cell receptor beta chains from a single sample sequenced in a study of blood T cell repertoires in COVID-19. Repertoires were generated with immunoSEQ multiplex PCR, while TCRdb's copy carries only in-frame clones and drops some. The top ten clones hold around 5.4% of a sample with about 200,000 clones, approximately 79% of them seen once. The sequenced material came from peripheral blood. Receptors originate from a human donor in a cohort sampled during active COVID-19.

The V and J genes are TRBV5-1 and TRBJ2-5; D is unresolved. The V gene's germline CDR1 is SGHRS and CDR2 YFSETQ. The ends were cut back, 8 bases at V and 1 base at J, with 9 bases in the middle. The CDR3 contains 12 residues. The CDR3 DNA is TGCGCCAGTGCCGGGTCCCAAGAGACCCAGTACTTC. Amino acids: CASAGSQETQYF.

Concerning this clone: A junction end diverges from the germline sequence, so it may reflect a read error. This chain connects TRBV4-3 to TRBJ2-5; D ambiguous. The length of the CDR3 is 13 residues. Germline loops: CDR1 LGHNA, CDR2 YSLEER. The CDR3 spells CASSQEVGEAQYF. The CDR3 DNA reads TGCGCCAGCAGCCAAGAAGTAGGAGAGGCCCAGTACTTC.

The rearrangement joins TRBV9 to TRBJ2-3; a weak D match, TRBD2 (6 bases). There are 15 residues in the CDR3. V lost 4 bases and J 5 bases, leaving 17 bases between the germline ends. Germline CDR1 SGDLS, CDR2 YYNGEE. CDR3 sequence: CASSSLGLGGDTQYF. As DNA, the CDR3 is TGTGCCAGCAGCTCACTGGGACTCGGAGGAGATACGCAGTATTTT.

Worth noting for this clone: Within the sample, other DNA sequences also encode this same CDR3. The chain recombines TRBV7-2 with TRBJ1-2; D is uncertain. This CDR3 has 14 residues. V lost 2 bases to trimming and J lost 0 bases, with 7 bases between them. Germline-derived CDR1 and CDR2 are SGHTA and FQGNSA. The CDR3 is CASSLTRANYGYTF. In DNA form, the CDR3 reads TGTGCCAGCAGCTTAACGAGGGCTAACTATGGCTACACCTTC.

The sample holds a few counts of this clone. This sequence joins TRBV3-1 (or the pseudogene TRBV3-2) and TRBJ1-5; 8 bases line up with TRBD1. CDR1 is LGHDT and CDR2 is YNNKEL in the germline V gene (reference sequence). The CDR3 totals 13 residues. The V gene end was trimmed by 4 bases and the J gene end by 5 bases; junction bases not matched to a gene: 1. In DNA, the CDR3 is TGTGCCAGCAGCCCGGACAGGGATCAGCCCCAGCATTTT. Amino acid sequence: CASSPDRDQPQHF.

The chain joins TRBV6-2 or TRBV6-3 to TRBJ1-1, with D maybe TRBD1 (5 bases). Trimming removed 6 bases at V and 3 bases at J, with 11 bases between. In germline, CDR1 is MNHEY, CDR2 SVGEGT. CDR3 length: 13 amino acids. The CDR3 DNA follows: TGTGCCAGCAGCTGGGGGGTGTACACTGAAGCTTTCTTT. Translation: CASSWGVYTEAFF.

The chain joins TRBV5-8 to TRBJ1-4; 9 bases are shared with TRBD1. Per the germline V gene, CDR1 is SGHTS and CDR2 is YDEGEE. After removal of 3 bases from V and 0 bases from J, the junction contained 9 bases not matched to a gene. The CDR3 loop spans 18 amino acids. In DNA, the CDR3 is TGTGCCAGCAGCTACGGGACAGGGATTCCTGCAACTAATGAAAAACTGTTTTTT. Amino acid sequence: CASSYGTGIPATNEKLFF.

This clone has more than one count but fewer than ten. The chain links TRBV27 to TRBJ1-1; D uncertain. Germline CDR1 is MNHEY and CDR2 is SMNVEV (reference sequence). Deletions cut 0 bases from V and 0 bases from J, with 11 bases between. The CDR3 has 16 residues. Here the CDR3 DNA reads TGTGCCAGCAGTTTATCGTCAGGCCGCATGAACACTGAAGCTTTCTTT. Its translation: CASSLSSGRMNTEAFF.

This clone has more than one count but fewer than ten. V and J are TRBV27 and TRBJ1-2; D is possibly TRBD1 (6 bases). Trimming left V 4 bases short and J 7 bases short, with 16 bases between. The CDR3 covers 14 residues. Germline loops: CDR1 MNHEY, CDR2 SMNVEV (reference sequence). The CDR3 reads CASSSIIQGSGYTF. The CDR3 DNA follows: TGTGCCAGCAGTTCAATTATTCAGGGGAGTGGCTACACCTTC.

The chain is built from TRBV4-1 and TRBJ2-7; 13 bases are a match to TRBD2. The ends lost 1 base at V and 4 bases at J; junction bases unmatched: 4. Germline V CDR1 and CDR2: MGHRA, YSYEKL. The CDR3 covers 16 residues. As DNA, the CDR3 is TGCGCCAGCAGCCAAGGGACTAGCGGGAGTACTTACGAGCAGTACTTC. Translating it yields CASSQGTSGSTYEQYF.

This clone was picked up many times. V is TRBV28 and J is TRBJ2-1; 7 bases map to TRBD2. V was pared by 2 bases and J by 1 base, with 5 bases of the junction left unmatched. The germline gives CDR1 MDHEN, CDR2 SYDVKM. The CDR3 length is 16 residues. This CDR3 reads CASSLEGGPSYNEQFF. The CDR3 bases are TGTGCCAGCAGTTTAGAGGGAGGGCCGTCCTACAATGAGCAGTTCTTC. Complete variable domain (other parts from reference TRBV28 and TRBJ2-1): DVKVTQSSRYLVKRTGEKVFLECVQDMDHENMFWYRQDPGLGLRLIYFSYDVKMKEKGDIPEGYSVSREKKERFSLILESASTNQTSMYLCASSLEGGPSYNEQFFGPGTRLTVL.

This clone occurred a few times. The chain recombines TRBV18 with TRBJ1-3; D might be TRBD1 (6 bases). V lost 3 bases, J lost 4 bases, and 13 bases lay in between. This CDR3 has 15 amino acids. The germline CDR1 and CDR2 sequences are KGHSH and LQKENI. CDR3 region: CASSPAGAKGNTIYF. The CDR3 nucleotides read TGTGCCAGCTCACCGGCAGGGGCGAAGGGAAACACCATATATTTT.

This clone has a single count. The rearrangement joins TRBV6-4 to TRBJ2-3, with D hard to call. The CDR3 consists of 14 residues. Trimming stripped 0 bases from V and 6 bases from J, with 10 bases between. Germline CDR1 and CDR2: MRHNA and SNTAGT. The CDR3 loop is CASSDSIDVDTQYF. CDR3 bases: TGTGCCAGCAGTGACTCGATAGATGTGGATACGCAGTATTTT.

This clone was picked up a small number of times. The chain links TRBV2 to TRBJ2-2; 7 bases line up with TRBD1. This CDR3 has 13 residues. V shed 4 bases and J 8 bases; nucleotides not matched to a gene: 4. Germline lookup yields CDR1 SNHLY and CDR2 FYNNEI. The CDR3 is CASSARQGGELFF. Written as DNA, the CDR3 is TGTGCCAGCAGTGCCAGACAGGGAGGGGAGCTGTTTTTT.

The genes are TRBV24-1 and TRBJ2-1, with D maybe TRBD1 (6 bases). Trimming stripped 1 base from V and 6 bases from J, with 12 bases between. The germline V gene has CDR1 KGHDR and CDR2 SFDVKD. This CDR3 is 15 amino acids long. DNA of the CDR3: TGTGCCACCAGTGATTTAGGCCTAGGGGGCAATGAGCAGTTCTTC. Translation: CATSDLGLGGNEQFF.

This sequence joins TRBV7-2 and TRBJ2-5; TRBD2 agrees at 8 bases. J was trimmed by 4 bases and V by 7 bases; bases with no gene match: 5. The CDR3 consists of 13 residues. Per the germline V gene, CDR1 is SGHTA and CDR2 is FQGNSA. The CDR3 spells CASTGGRTETQYF. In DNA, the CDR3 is TGTGCCAGCACCGGCGGGAGGACAGAGACCCAGTACTTC.